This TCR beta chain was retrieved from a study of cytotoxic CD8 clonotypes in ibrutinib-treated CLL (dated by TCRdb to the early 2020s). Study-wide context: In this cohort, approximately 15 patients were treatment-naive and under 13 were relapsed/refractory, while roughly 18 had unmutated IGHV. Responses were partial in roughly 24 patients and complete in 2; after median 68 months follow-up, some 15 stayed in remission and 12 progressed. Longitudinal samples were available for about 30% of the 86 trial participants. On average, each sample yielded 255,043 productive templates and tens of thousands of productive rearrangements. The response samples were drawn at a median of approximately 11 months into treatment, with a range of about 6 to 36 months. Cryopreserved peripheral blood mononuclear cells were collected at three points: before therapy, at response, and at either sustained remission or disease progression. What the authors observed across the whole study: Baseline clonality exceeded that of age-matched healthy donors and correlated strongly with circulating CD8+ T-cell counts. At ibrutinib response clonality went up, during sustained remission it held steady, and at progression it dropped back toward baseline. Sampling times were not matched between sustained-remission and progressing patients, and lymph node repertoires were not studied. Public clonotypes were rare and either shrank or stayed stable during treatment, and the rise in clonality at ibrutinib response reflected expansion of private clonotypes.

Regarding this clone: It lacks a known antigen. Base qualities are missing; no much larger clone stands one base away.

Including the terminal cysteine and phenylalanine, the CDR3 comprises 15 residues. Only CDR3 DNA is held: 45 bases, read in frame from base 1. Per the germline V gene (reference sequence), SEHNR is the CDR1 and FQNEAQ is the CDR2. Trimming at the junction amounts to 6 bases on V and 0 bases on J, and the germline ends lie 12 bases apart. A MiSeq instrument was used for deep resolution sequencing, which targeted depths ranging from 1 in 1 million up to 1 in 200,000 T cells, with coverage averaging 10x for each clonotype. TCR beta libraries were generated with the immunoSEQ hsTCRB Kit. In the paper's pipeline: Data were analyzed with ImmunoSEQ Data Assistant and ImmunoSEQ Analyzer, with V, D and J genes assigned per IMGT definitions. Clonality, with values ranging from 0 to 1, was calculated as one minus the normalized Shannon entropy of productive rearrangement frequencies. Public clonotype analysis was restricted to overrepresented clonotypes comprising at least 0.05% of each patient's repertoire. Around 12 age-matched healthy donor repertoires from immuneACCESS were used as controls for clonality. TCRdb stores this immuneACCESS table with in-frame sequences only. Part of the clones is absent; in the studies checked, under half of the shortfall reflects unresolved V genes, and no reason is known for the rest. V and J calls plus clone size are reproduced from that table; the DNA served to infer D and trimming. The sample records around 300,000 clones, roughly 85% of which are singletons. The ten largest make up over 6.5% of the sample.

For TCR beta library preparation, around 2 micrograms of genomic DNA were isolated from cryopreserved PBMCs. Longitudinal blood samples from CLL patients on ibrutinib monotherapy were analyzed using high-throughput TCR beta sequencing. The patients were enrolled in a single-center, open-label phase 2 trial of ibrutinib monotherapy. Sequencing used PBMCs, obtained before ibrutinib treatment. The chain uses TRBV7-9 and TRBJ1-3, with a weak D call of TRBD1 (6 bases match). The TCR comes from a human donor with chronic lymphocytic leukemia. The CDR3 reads CASSPGTNSGNTIYF. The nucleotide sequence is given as TGTGCCAGCAGTCCCGGGACAAACTCTGGAAACACCATATATTTT.